This record covers a single TCR beta chain. Its antigen remains unidentified. The entry originates in a study of shared clonotypes between healthy human individuals. Notes on the study in general: It was anticipated that sequencing depth would influence how many clonotypes donors shared.

At the deep level, the assay was run. Genomic DNA from each subset was divided evenly over several immunoSEQ plates. Here immunoSEQ multiplex PCR was the method, and the copy in TCRdb shows in-frame clones only, minus some. This table holds about 690,000 clones, about nine tenths found once. Trimming stripped 1 base from V and 4 bases from J, with 19 bases between. Germline values: CDR1 SGHVS, CDR2 FQNEAQ. The CDR3 contains 17 residues. V gene TRBV7-8 combines with J gene TRBJ1-1; D gene uncertain. The TCR sequence derives from a man in his late teens or twenties in good health. Some clones in this sample may be carry-over from other donors' samples. Source material: memory CD8+ T cells from PBMCs. Subset reported: CD45RO+ cells pooled with CCR7-negative TemRA cells. CDR3 DNA: TGTGCCAGCAGCTTAGGGGAGACACTAACTTGGGGCACTGAAGCTTTCTTT. It specifies CASSLGETLTWGTEAFF. Together with reference TRBV7-8 and TRBJ1-1, the CDR3 gives the full variable domain: GAGVSQSPRYKVAKRGQDVALRCDPISGHVSLFWYQQALGQGPEFLTYFQNEAQLDKSGLPSDRFFAERPEGSVSTLKIQRTQQEDSAVYLCASSLGETLTWGTEAFFGQGTRLTVV.